These T cell receptor beta chains were read from a single sample in a study of immune evolution from preneoplasia to lung adenocarcinoma. Method: immunoSEQ multiplex PCR; TCRdb's copy keeps in-frame clones and lacks some. The sample records about 13,000 clones, approximately 80% being singletons. Sequenced material: FFPE minimally invasive lung adenocarcinoma tissue. Receptors originate from a person aged 70 to 80 with lung adenocarcinoma. Each CDR3 is given with its conserved first and last residue. Fields, in order: CDR3 DNA, CDR3 protein, J gene, CDR3 length, V gene, clone size, D gene. D genes are given only for firm matches. Clone size appears in some rows only: once, few, many, or a class for an expanded clone.

DNA: TGTGCCAGCAGTGACCAGAGATCCTATGGCTACACCTTC; CDR3: CASSDQRSYGYTF; J: TRBJ1-2; length: 13; V: TRBV6-1; size: once; D: NA
DNA: TGCGCCAGCAGCTTGGATTGGGCGTACGAGCAGTACTTC; CDR3: CASSLDWAYEQYF; J: TRBJ2-7; length: 13; V: TRBV5-1; size: NA; D: NA
DNA: TGTGCCAGTAGTGCCATGCGGGCCGGGGAGCTGTTTTTT; CDR3: CASSAMRAGELFF; J: TRBJ2-2; length: 13; V: TRBV19; size: once; D: NA
DNA: TGCGCCAGCAGCCTAGACAGGATGAACACTGAAGCTTTCTTT; CDR3: CASSLDRMNTEAFF; J: TRBJ1-1; length: 14; V: TRBV4-1; size: NA; D: NA
DNA: TGTGCCAGCAGTTACTCAGGGGTTGAAGCTTTCTTT; CDR3: CASSYSGVEAFF; J: TRBJ1-1; length: 12; V: TRBV6-5; size: NA; D: NA
DNA: TGTGCCAGTAAGCCAGGGACCACCTCCTACAATGAGCAGTTCTTC; CDR3: CASKPGTTSYNEQFF; J: TRBJ2-1; length: 15; V: TRBV28; size: NA; D: NA
DNA: TGTGCCACCAACGAGAGAACCACCGGGGAGCTGTTTTTT; CDR3: CATNERTTGELFF; J: TRBJ2-2; length: 13; V: TRBV15; size: NA; D: NA
DNA: TGTGCCAGCAGCTTAGTGTCAGGGGTCACAGATACGCAGTATTTT; CDR3: CASSLVSGVTDTQYF; J: TRBJ2-3; length: 15; V: TRBV7-8; size: NA; D: NA
DNA: TGTGCCAGCAGCGGAGTGGGATTCTACGAGCAGTACTTC; CDR3: CASSGVGFYEQYF; J: TRBJ2-7; length: 13; V: TRBV11-3; size: NA; D: NA
DNA: TGCAGCGTTCGGCAATCTAACTATGGCTACACCTTC; CDR3: CSVRQSNYGYTF; J: TRBJ1-2; length: 12; V: TRBV29-1; size: NA; D: NA
DNA: TGTGCCAGCAGCTTGCTAGGGCAAAGAGCCTACGAGCAGTACTTC; CDR3: CASSLLGQRAYEQYF; J: TRBJ2-7; length: 15; V: TRBV5-6; size: NA; D: NA
DNA: TGTGCCAGCAGCGGGCTTCTCTGGACAGACTATAATTCACCCCTCCACTTT; CDR3: CASSGLLWTDYNSPLHF; J: TRBJ1-6; length: 17; V: TRBV28; size: NA; D: NA
DNA: TGTGCCAGCGGGGAGAGAGTCTCTGGAAACACCATATATTTT; CDR3: CASGERVSGNTIYF; J: TRBJ1-3; length: 14; V: TRBV2; size: NA; D: NA
DNA: TGTGCCAGCAGGGTAAGAGAGACACGGGTGAACACTGAAGCTTTCTTT; CDR3: CASRVRETRVNTEAFF; J: TRBJ1-1; length: 16; V: TRBV6-6; size: NA; D: NA
DNA: TGCAGTGCTAGGGAGAACACTGAAGCTTTCTTT; CDR3: CSARENTEAFF; J: TRBJ1-1; length: 11; V: TRBV20-1; size: NA; D: NA
DNA: TGTGCCAGCAGTTACGACGATACGCAGTATTTT; CDR3: CASSYDDTQYF; J: TRBJ2-3; length: 11; V: TRBV28; size: once; D: NA
DNA: TGTGCCAGTAGTCCGGGAGGGACAGAGTATTTCAACGAGCAGTACTTC; CDR3: CASSPGGTEYFNEQYF; J: TRBJ2-7; length: 16; V: TRBV19; size: NA; D: NA
DNA: TGCGCCAGCAGCCCCCCGGACAGGGGGCAAACCGGGGAGCTGTTTTTT; CDR3: CASSPPDRGQTGELFF; J: TRBJ2-2; length: 16; V: TRBV4-1; size: once; D: TRBD1
DNA: TGTGCCAGCAGCTCCGCCGGGACAGCAAGCACAGATACGCAGTATTTT; CDR3: CASSSAGTASTDTQYF; J: TRBJ2-3; length: 16; V: TRBV7-8; size: NA; D: TRBD1
DNA: TGTGCCTGGAGTGTACGGGGGCCTAGCGGGCTGGGGACCCAGTACTTC; CDR3: CAWSVRGPSGLGTQYF; J: TRBJ2-5; length: 16; V: TRBV30; size: NA; D: TRBD2
DNA: TGTGCCTGGAGTGCCACAGACGCCTCTGGAAACACCATATATTTT; CDR3: CAWSATDASGNTIYF; J: TRBJ1-3; length: 15; V: TRBV30; size: NA; D: NA
DNA: TGTGCCAGCAGCTTCCTTGCTAGCGGGTTTTCCTACGAGCAGTACTTC; CDR3: CASSFLASGFSYEQYF; J: TRBJ2-7; length: 16; V: TRBV7-2; size: NA; D: TRBD2
DNA: TGTGCCACTACATTCGTCGGGGAGCTGTTTTTT; CDR3: CATTFVGELFF; J: TRBJ2-2; length: 11; V: TRBV28; size: NA; D: NA
DNA: TGCGCCAGCAGCTCCGCCTCGACAGGGGAGGGGGGCTACACCTTC; CDR3: CASSSASTGEGGYTF; J: TRBJ1-2; length: 15; V: TRBV5-1; size: NA; D: TRBD1
DNA: TGTGCCAGCAGTTTAGCCAGGGAAGCTTTCTTT; CDR3: CASSLAREAFF; J: TRBJ1-1; length: 11; V: TRBV28; size: NA; D: NA
DNA: TGTGCCACCAGCAAACTACTGGCCTGGGACAGGCAGTTCTTC; CDR3: CATSKLLAWDRQFF; J: TRBJ2-1; length: 14; V: TRBV15; size: once; D: TRBD1
DNA: TGTGCCTGGAGTGTATCGCAGGGTCTAGTGGAAGCTTTCTTT; CDR3: CAWSVSQGLVEAFF; J: TRBJ1-1; length: 14; V: TRBV30; size: once; D: NA
DNA: TGCGCCAGCAGCCTTAACTCAGAAAAACTGTTTTTT; CDR3: CASSLNSEKLFF; J: TRBJ1-4; length: 12; V: TRBV5-1; size: NA; D: NA
DNA: TGTGCCAGCAGTTACAACAGGGGAACTGAAGCTTTCTTT; CDR3: CASSYNRGTEAFF; J: TRBJ1-1; length: 13; V: TRBV6-5; size: NA; D: TRBD1
DNA: TGCAGCGTTGGAGCCTTCACAGGGAACACTGAAGCTTTCTTT; CDR3: CSVGAFTGNTEAFF; J: TRBJ1-1; length: 14; V: TRBV29-1; size: NA; D: NA
DNA: TGTGCCAGCAGTTACTCGAGGAATGAAAAACTGTTTTTT; CDR3: CASSYSRNEKLFF; J: TRBJ1-4; length: 13; V: TRBV6-5; size: NA; D: NA
DNA: TGTGCCAGCAGCTTAGACAGCGTGTATGCTTTCTTT; CDR3: CASSLDSVYAFF; J: TRBJ1-1; length: 12; V: TRBV7-9; size: NA; D: NA
DNA: TGTGCCAGCAGTGACTCCCCGGGGGCTGGTACGCAGTATTTT; CDR3: CASSDSPGAGTQYF; J: TRBJ2-3; length: 14; V: TRBV6-4; size: NA; D: NA
DNA: TGTGCCAGCAGACCGACCCGCAGCCAGCCCCAGCATTTT; CDR3: CASRPTRSQPQHF; J: TRBJ1-5; length: 13; V: TRBV28; size: once; D: NA
DNA: TGTGCCAGCAAGGGTCATCGGGAAATGAACACTGAAGCTTTCTTT; CDR3: CASKGHREMNTEAFF; J: TRBJ1-1; length: 15; V: TRBV16; size: NA; D: NA
DNA: TGTGCCAGCTCACCAAACCGGGACAGGGCTGGATACGAGCAGTACTTC; CDR3: CASSPNRDRAGYEQYF; J: TRBJ2-7; length: 16; V: TRBV18; size: NA; D: TRBD1
DNA: TGTGCCAGCAGCTTTCTAGGACTAGGCTATGGCTACACCTTC; CDR3: CASSFLGLGYGYTF; J: TRBJ1-2; length: 14; V: TRBV5-5; size: NA; D: NA
DNA: TGTGCCAGCACCATACAGGGGGGGCAAGAGACCCAGTACTTC; CDR3: CASTIQGGQETQYF; J: TRBJ2-5; length: 14; V: TRBV6-1; size: NA; D: NA
DNA: TGTGCCAGTAGTATTTCGCGGGGCCCCTACAATGAGCAGTTCTTC; CDR3: CASSISRGPYNEQFF; J: TRBJ2-1; length: 15; V: TRBV19; size: NA; D: NA
DNA: TGTGCCAGCAGCTTAATGACGGGAGGGGACAATGAGCAGTTCTTC; CDR3: CASSLMTGGDNEQFF; J: TRBJ2-1; length: 15; V: TRBV7-3; size: NA; D: TRBD2
DNA: TGTGCCAGCAGTCCACCAGGGAGGACCTACGAGCAGTACTTC; CDR3: CASSPPGRTYEQYF; J: TRBJ2-7; length: 14; V: TRBV28; size: NA; D: NA
DNA: TGTGCCAGCAGTCCGTCGCCGGGACTAGCGGGAGAAGATACGCAGTATTTT; CDR3: CASSPSPGLAGEDTQYF; J: TRBJ2-3; length: 17; V: TRBV28; size: NA; D: TRBD2